This T cell receptor (beta chain) is drawn from a study of blood T cell repertoires in COVID-19. Study details: Nucleic acid was either cDNA or gDNA, and it came from T cells, B-cell-depleted T cells, or PBMCs.

Per germline, CDR1 SEHNR and CDR2 FQNEAQ (reference sequence). Losses at the gene ends were 4 bases for V and 4 bases for J; bases not matched to a gene: 5. This CDR3 is built from 15 residues. As handled by the study authors: The assay estimated nucleated cells by amplifying reference gene primers. The method was immunoSEQ multiplex PCR; TCRdb's version includes in-frame clones alone and lacks a portion of them. V and J calls and clone size come straight from that table; D and trimming were deduced from the DNA. The table has fewer than 200,000 clones, 80% to 90% seen once; the top ten hold 7% to 10%.

This chain links TRBV7-9 with TRBJ2-1; TRBD2 matches 9 bases. The clonotype was recovered from a man in his forties or fifties with active or convalescent COVID-19. The sample consisted of peripheral blood. The CDR3 loop reads CASSSTSGAYNEQFF. CDR3 nucleotide sequence: TGTGCCAGCAGCTCGACTAGCGGAGCATACAATGAGCAGTTCTTC.